These 26 T cell receptor beta chains came from one sample sequenced in a study of CD8 T cells in Susac syndrome. Random hexamers were used to reverse transcribe an amount of roughly 0.45 to 1 ug RNA. TCRdb redid the calling of the immunoSEQ multiplex PCR reads with MiXCR, one entry per CDR3 protein. There are fewer than 350,000 distinct CDR3 sequences in the sample; 89% occur only once, and roughly 0.2% lies in the top ten. The sequencing input was CD8+ T cells from PBMCs. The receptors derive from a human donor with multiple sclerosis.

This chain uses TRBV5-1 with TRBJ1-5, with D perhaps TRBD1 (6 bases). Trimming stripped 2 bases from V and 0 bases from J, with 9 bases between. Germline V gives CDR1 SGHRS, CDR2 YFSETQ. The CDR3 is 15 residues long. CDR3 amino acids: CASSFGRGSNQPQHF. CDR3 bases: TGCGCCAGCAGCTTTGGCAGGGGTAGCAATCAGCCCCAGCATTTT.

This clonotype has just one count. The chain has TRBV29-1 and TRBJ2-5; weak D call: TRBD2 (6 bases). The CDR3 runs to 12 residues. Per the germline V gene, CDR1 is SQVTM and CDR2 is ANQGSEA. The V gene lost 7 bases and the J gene lost 3 bases, with 12 bases spanning the gap. The CDR3 loop reads CSAVTGEETQYF. The CDR3 nucleotides read TGCAGCGCTGTAACGGGGGAAGAGACCCAGTACTTC.

This clonotype was detected once. In nucleotides, the CDR3 is TGCGCCAGCAGCCAAAATCTGGGAAGGCGGGGGCAGTACTTC. It is translated as CASSQNLGRRGQYF. The chain couples TRBV4-1 to TRBJ2-7; D perhaps matches TRBD2 (6 bases). The CDR3 loop spans 14 amino acids. V was shortened by 2 bases and J by 9 bases, with 17 bases between the two germline ends. CDR1 is MGHRA and CDR2 is YSYEKL in the germline V gene.

The sample holds one count of this clonotype. The chain has TRBV20-1 and TRBJ2-7, with 7 positions matching TRBD1. The V segment lost 4 bases and the J segment 5 bases; nucleotides outside the gene matches: 2. Germline CDR1 DFQATT, CDR2 SNEGSKA (reference sequence). The CDR3 sequence is 11 residues long. The CDR3 DNA is TGCAGTGCTAAAGGGGGCGACGAGCAGTACTTC. Translated: CSAKGGDEQYF.

The rearrangement joins TRBV27 to TRBJ2-7; D possibly corresponds to TRBD2 (7 bases). Germline V gene data show CDR1 as MNHEY and CDR2 as SMNVEV (reference sequence). CDR3 length: 14 amino acids. V shed 4 bases and J shed 4 bases, with 14 bases lying between them. The CDR3 region is CASSYGGPGYEQYF. CDR3 DNA sequence: TGTGCCAGCAGTTACGGGGGGCCCGGTTACGAGCAGTACTTC.

The chain uses TRBV7-6 and TRBJ2-1, with D tentatively TRBD1 or TRBD2 (5 bases each). Trimming pared 6 bases from V and 8 bases from J, leaving 17 bases between. The CDR3 consists of 14 residues. Per the germline V gene, CDR1 is SGHVS and CDR2 is FNYEAQ. CDR3 nucleotide sequence: TGTGCCAGCAGTTTGGGACCCTCCTTCCATGAGCAGTTCTTC. This gives the protein CASSLGPSFHEQFF.

The V call is TRBV28, the J call TRBJ1-1; D unresolved. V lost 2 bases and J lost 0, with 7 bases in between. Germline CDR1 MDHEN, CDR2 SYDVKM. This CDR3 has 14 amino acids. The CDR3 is CASSLGQVNTEAFF. The CDR3 coding sequence is TGTGCCAGCAGTTTAGGGCAGGTGAACACTGAAGCTTTCTTT.

The chain combines TRBV12-3 or TRBV12-4 with TRBJ1-2, with 7 bases that match TRBD1. The CDR3 sequence is 14 residues long. V lost 7 bases, J lost 7 bases, and 12 bases stayed unmatched. The CDR3 here is CASTGTEAEGGYTF. The CDR3 region has the DNA TGTGCCAGCACCGGGACAGAAGCGGAAGGTGGCTACACCTTC.

V is TRBV6-2 or TRBV6-3 and J is TRBJ2-7; no clear D. Germline CDR1 MNHEY, CDR2 SVGEGT. The CDR3 spans 13 residues. Trimming stripped 2 bases from V and 4 bases from J, with 9 bases between. CDR3 DNA: TGTGCCAGCAGTTACCAGAAAGAGTACGAGCAGTACTTC. It encodes CASSYQKEYEQYF.

CDR3 sequence: CSARDIIAGGESDTQYF. DNA of the CDR3: TGCAGTGCTAGAGATATCATAGCGGGGGGGGAGTCAGATACGCAGTATTTT. The genes are TRBV20-1 and TRBJ2-3; 11 bases line up with TRBD2. Unmatched junction bases numbered 9, after V lost 0 bases and J lost 4 bases. This CDR3 region has 17 residues. Looked up from germline, CDR1 is DFQATT and CDR2 is SNEGSKA (reference sequence).

The J gene is TRBJ1-5, the V gene TRBV6-2 or TRBV6-3, with D unresolved. The CDR3 contains 14 residues. The germline V and J ends were trimmed by 5 bases and 2 bases, with 10 bases remaining between them. The germline V gene has CDR1 MNHEY and CDR2 SVGEGT. The DNA of the CDR3 is TGTGCCAGCAGTCCCGACTGGGGCAATCAGCCCCAGCATTTT. This codes for CASSPDWGNQPQHF.

The CDR3 region has the DNA TGTGCCAGTAGTATAGTGAGGTATAGCAATCAGCCCCAGCATTTT. This codes for CASSIVRYSNQPQHF. V gene TRBV19 combines with J gene TRBJ1-5; D gene ambiguous. There are 15 residues in the CDR3. Germline values: CDR1 LNHDA, CDR2 SQIVND (reference sequence). V lost 1 base and J 0 bases, leaving 7 bases between the germline ends.

The chain has TRBV11-2 and TRBJ2-3; D is possibly TRBD1 (5 bases). The CDR3 contains 16 residues. The V end was cut by 5 bases, the J end by 0 bases, with 15 bases between. Germline CDR1 SGHAT, CDR2 FQNNGV. For the CDR3, the DNA is TGTGCCAGCAGCCCATGGACACTGATAAGCACAGATACGCAGTATTTT. Amino acids: CASSPWTLISTDTQYF.

This rearrangement joins TRBV5-4 to TRBJ2-7; D could derive from TRBD1 or TRBD2 (5 bases each). Trimming shortened V by 0 bases and J by 2 bases, and 12 bases separated the two germline ends. The CDR3 loop spans 15 amino acids. Germline V CDR1 and CDR2: SGHNT, YYREEE (reference sequence). The CDR3 region is CASSLAGHGTYEQYF. The CDR3 nucleotides read TGTGCCAGCAGCTTGGCGGGGCACGGAACCTACGAGCAGTACTTC.

The chain joins TRBV7-9 to TRBJ1-1; TRBD1 aligns across 7 bases. The CDR3 consists of 15 residues. V shed 4 bases and J 6 bases; nucleotides not matched to a gene: 11. CDR1 is SEHNR and CDR2 is FQNEAQ in the germline V gene (reference sequence). CDR3 sequence (DNA): TGTGCCAGCAGCTCTCCCCGGGACAGAATTTCTGAAGCTTTCTTT. It is translated as CASSSPRDRISEAFF.

The rearrangement joins TRBV4-3 to TRBJ2-7; either TRBD1 or TRBD2 may fit D (5 bases each). Trimming took 0 bases from V and 7 from J, leaving 19 bases between them. Germline V gene lookup returns CDR1 LGHNA and CDR2 YSLEER. The CDR3 is 16 residues long. CDR3 protein: CASSQDGGEGPREQYF. CDR3 bases: TGCGCCAGCAGCCAAGATGGGGGTGAGGGGCCGCGAGAGCAGTACTTC.

The chain combines TRBV20-1 with TRBJ2-7, with TRBD2 matching 7 bases. Germline lookup yields CDR1 DFQATT and CDR2 SNEGSKA (reference sequence). The ends lost 6 bases at V and 0 bases at J; junction bases unmatched: 8. This CDR3 is built from 14 residues. The CDR3 sequence is CSARLTSSSYEQYF. CDR3 in DNA: TGCAGTGCCCGTTTGACTAGCAGCTCCTACGAGCAGTACTTC.

The chain has TRBV2 and TRBJ2-1, with 7 bases fitting TRBD1. This CDR3 is 12 amino acids long. The J segment lost 10 bases and the V segment lost 3 bases, leaving 3 bases of the junction unmatched. Germline CDR1 and CDR2: SNHLY and FYNNEI. CDR3 DNA sequence: TGTGCCAGCAGTGAGATGGACAGGGAGCAGTTCTTC. This sequence encodes CASSEMDREQFF.

The chain has TRBV19 and TRBJ1-1; 7 nucleotides match TRBD1. CDR1 and CDR2 (germline): LNHDA, SQIVND (reference sequence). Trimming took 3 bases from V and 4 from J; bases not matched to a gene: 2. The length of the CDR3 is 13 residues. CDR3 protein: CASSMGDSTEAFF. CDR3 coding DNA: TGTGCCAGTAGTATGGGGGACAGCACTGAAGCTTTCTTT.

Concerning this clonotype: The junction differs from germline at one of its ends, possibly a read error. The chain combines TRBV20-1 with TRBJ2-7; D gene uncertain. This CDR3 region has 12 residues. CDR1 is DFQATT, CDR2 SNEGSKA, per germline (reference sequence). The CDR3 sequence is CSARDISYEQYF. The CDR3 DNA follows: TGCAGTGCTCGAGACATATCCTACGAGCAGTACTTC.

The DNA for the CDR3 is TGTGCCAGCAGTGCTCCACTAGCGGGTCTCAACGAGCAGTACTTC. As protein: CASSAPLAGLNEQYF. V usage is TRBV6-5 and J usage is TRBJ2-7, with 9 bases lining up with TRBD2. Germline CDR1 is MNHEY and CDR2 is SVGAGI. CDR3 size: 15 residues. V dropped 5 bases and J dropped 5; count of bases not matched to a gene: 10.

This sequence joins TRBV15 and TRBJ2-1; D is possibly TRBD2 (6 bases). V shed 3 bases and J shed 4 bases, with 16 bases lying between them. CDR1 and CDR2 from the germline V gene are LNHNV and YYDKDF (reference sequence). CDR3 length: 16 amino acids. In DNA form, the CDR3 reads TGTGCCACCAGCAGGGGTGGAGGGAGCCTATACAATGAGCAGTTCTTC. It yields the protein CATSRGGGSLYNEQFF.

The chain's CDR3 is CASSDSFNEQFF. CDR3 nucleotides: TGTGCCAGCAGTGACTCTTTCAATGAGCAGTTCTTC. The rearrangement joins TRBV6-4 to TRBJ2-1; D is unresolved. Germline lookup yields CDR1 MRHNA and CDR2 SNTAGT. Trimming removed 0 bases from V and 6 bases from J, with 3 bases in between. The CDR3 is 12 residues long.

The gene calls are TRBV5-1 and TRBJ2-1; D might be TRBD1 (5 bases). CDR1 SGHRS and CDR2 YFSETQ come from the germline V gene. The V end was cut by 2 bases, the J end by 8 bases, with 17 bases between. The length of the CDR3 is 15 residues. CDR3 sequence reads: CASSFPRASEDEQFF. Here the CDR3 DNA reads TGCGCCAGCAGCTTCCCCAGGGCCTCAGAGGATGAGCAGTTCTTC.

The chain couples TRBV10-3 to TRBJ2-5, with D uncertain. CDR3 length: 17 amino acids. Trimming cost V 0 bases and J 0 bases, with 14 bases left between them. Germline CDR1 and CDR2: ENHRY and SYGVKD. CDR3 loop: CAISESTDCRDQETQYF. Here the CDR3 DNA reads TGTGCCATCAGTGAGTCGACGGATTGCCGCGACCAAGAGACCCAGTACTTC.

The chain couples TRBV6-1 to TRBJ2-3; no clear D gene. Germline-derived CDR1 and CDR2 are MNHNS and SASEGT. With 1 base removed from V and 6 bases from J, the gap between germline ends came to 11 bases. The CDR3 is 14 amino acids. CDR3 loop: CASSEVPRWDTQYF. The CDR3 DNA reads as TGTGCCAGCAGTGAAGTCCCGCGTTGGGATACGCAGTATTTT.